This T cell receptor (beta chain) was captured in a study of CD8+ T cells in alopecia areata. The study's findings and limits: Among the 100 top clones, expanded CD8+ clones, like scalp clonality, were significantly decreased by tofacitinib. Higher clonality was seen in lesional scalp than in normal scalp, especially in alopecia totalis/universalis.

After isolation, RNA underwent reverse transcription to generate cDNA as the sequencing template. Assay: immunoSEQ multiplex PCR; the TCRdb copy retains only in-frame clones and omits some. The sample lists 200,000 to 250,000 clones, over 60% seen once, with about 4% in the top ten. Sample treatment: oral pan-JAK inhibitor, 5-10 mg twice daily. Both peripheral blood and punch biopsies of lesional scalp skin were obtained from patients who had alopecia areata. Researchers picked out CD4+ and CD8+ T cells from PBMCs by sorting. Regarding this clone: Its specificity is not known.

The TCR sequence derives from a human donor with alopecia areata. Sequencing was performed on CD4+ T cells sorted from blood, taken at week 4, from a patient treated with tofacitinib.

CDR3: CASSSPLNTQYF. The CDR3 DNA reads as TGTGCCAGCAGCTCCCCATTAAATACGCAGTATTTT. V usage is TRBV7-2 and J usage is TRBJ2-3; D gene ambiguous. V was clipped by 4 bases and J by 7 bases, with 9 bases between them. The CDR3 consists of 12 residues. CDR1 SGHTA and CDR2 FQGNSA come from the germline V gene.